This T cell receptor (beta chain) is drawn from a study of T cells in Graves' hyperthyroidism and ophthalmopathy (dated by TCRdb to between 2019 and 2020). General notes on the study: Peripheral blood was sampled at the time of initial diagnosis, prior to any treatment. The 80 to 100 discovery patients were randomly divided into training and test sets at a 7:3 ratio. To identify distinguishing TCR V-J signatures, a discovery cohort of 100 or so patients was used, comprising 43 with Graves' ophthalmopathy and under 60 with stable Graves' hyperthyroidism. Whether ophthalmopathy could be predicted prospectively was tested in an independent validation cohort made up of 18 to 20 hyperthyroidism patients plus 17 patients who later progressed to ophthalmopathy. The study also compared thyroid tissue and blood T-cell repertoires from over 5 Graves' hyperthyroidism patients. Once sampling was done, hyperthyroidism patients were given methimazole at a starting dose of 30 mg daily, whereas ophthalmopathy patients were given high-dose intravenous methylprednisolone. The paper reports TCR Vbeta CDR3 sequencing of 140 or so peripheral blood samples: around 45 ophthalmopathy, under 80 hyperthyroidism and some 17 progressor patients. The paper's findings and limits, for the study overall: Sample size was not statistically predetermined, and blinding of investigators to group allocation was not performed. A model built on a 13 V-J signature distinguished ophthalmopathy from stable hyperthyroidism, reaching around 88% sensitivity and 81.08% specificity in cross-validation and 80%/75% in testing. During validation, the model predicted progression to ophthalmopathy a median of around six months ahead of onset, with 60% to 71% sensitivity and less than 85% specificity. Most expanded thyroid clonotypes (frequency above 0.001) were also detected in blood, suggesting blood repertoires may reflect thyroid immune responses.

CDR1 SEHNR and CDR2 FQNEAQ were looked up in the germline V gene (reference sequence). V is clipped by 5 bases and J by 5 bases, and the sequence between their germline boundaries is 18 bases long. The cysteine opens and the phenylalanine closes a CDR3 of 15 amino acids. The read is trimmed to its CDR3 DNA, 45 bases read in frame from base 1. This clonotype occurred a few times. Its antigen is currently not known. The record has no base qualities; no much larger clone is one base away. Hyperthyroidism patients were newly diagnosed, with disease duration under 2 months, and aged 18 to 65 years. Patients with uncontrolled infections, other autoimmune diseases, pregnancy or lactation were excluded. Diagnoses were based on clinical symptoms, serum thyroxine and TRAb, thyroid ultrasound and orbital computed tomography. For progressor patients, blood was drawn at the first diagnosis of hyperthyroidism, before any ophthalmopathy symptoms had appeared. Ficoll-Paque density gradient centrifugation was used to isolate PBMCs from approximately 10 ml of fresh peripheral blood. Progressor patients were defined as those initially diagnosed with Graves' hyperthyroidism in whom ophthalmopathy developed during follow-up. Total RNA was extracted using Trizol reagent, and RNA quality was assessed on an Agilent 2100 Bioanalyzer.

TCR beta CDR3 regions were amplified from RNA transcripts. A first-round RT-PCR of the TCR CDR3 used the HTBI primer set with the Qiagen OneStep RT-PCR kit. The libraries were constructed in a second round of multiplex PCR and then size-selected and purified. Sequencing of the libraries was done on an Illumina HiSeq2000 using paired-end 100 bp reads. As for the original processing: SOAPnuke was used to process the raw data, with reads discarded if the reads contained adapters or uncalled bases, had a mean Phred below 15, or lacked an exact constant-primer or identifier match. COPE v1.2.5 was used to merge the high-quality paired reads, and each unique nucleotide sequence was defined as a clonotype. MiTCR v1.1 was used to align clonotypes to the IMGT TRBV, TRBD and TRBJ reference segments. Analysis was restricted to V-J combinations with a frequency above 0.0001, which covered over 98% of repertoires. A TCS score was defined as the ratio between F50 (clonal expansion) and ExV (chaos), using BLOSUM62-based TCRdist between CDR3 peptides within each V-J. Welch's t-statistics and random forest reduced approximately 520 V-J features to 10 to 15, which were used in a naive Bayes classifier (R e1071). Using fastp trimming at Q25 and MiXCR clonotype assembly, TCRdb reanalyzed the public sequencing data and kept in-frame beta chains. Identical CDR3 protein sequences are pooled into one entry, listed with their most common genes and DNA. TCRdb assigned the V and J calls; the authors' analysis was not used. The sample has about 770,000 distinct CDR3 sequences on record, around 20% of them singletons. 16% of the sample comes from the top ten.

The TCR comes from a woman aged 45-59 years with Graves' hyperthyroidism that later progressed to Graves' ophthalmopathy. The sequenced sample was blood. The rearranged chain carries TRBV7-9 and TRBJ1-1; perhaps TRBD1 is the D gene, with 6 bases matching. The DNA sequence is given as TGTGCCAGCAGCAGGAAAGGGGGGGGGCAAACTGAAGCTTTCTTT. It translates to CASSRKGGGQTEAFF.